This T cell receptor beta chain is drawn from a study of blood T cell repertoires in COVID-19. Study-wide background: The origin of the acute and convalescent COVID-19 samples was the United States, Italy and Spain.

Assay used: immunoSEQ multiplex PCR; TCRdb lists only in-frame clones, some missing. Altogether about 120,000 clones are present, more than 80% being singletons, with the ten largest covering 4.6%. This CDR3 is 13 amino acids long. Germline-derived CDR1 and CDR2 are WNHNN and SYGVQD (reference sequence). Trimming cost V 7 bases and J 0 bases, with 9 bases left between them. This clone showed up just once. The clonotype originates from a woman aged 50 to 65 with acute or convalescent COVID-19. The chain recombines TRBV10-1 with TRBJ1-1; tentatively, D is TRBD1 (6 bases). Source material: peripheral blood. CDR3 DNA: TGCGCCAGCAAAGACAGGCTGAACACTGAAGCTTTCTTT. It encodes CASKDRLNTEAFF.